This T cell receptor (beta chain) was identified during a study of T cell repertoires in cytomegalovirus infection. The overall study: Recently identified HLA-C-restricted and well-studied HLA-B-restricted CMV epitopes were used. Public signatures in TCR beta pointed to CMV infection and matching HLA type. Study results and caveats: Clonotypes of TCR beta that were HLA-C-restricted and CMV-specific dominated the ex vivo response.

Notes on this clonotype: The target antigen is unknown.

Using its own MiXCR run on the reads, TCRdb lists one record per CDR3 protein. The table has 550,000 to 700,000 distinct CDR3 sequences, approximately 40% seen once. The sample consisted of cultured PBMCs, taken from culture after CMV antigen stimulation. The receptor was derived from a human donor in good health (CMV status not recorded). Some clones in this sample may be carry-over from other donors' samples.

CDR3 residues: CASSRLAREWETQYF. The CDR3 region has the DNA TGTGCCAGCTCCCGACTAGCCCGGGAATGGGAGACCCAGTACTTC. The chain is built from TRBV12-3 or TRBV12-4 and TRBJ2-5; 7 bases match TRBD2. CDR3 length: 15 amino acids. V dropped 8 bases and J dropped 5; count of bases not matched to a gene: 14.